Given below is one T cell receptor beta chain in context. This table comes from immunoSEQ multiplex PCR, and its TCRdb copy is limited to in-frame clones, with some not included. The table has roughly 250,000 clones, more than 75% seen once. The CDR3 has 15 residues. CDR1 is GTSNPN and CDR2 is SVGIG in the germline V gene (reference sequence). Losses at the gene ends were 1 base for V and 1 base for J; bases not matched to a gene: 3. These data belong to a study of blood T cell repertoires in COVID-19. Enrollees, about 18 to 95 years old, lived in 25 or so US areas. This TCR came from a woman aged 40 to 50 with acute COVID-19. The chain employs TRBV30 and TRBJ1-1; 10 nucleotides line up with TRBD1. Specimen: PBMCs or T cells enriched from blood (not recorded which). Written as DNA, the CDR3 is TGTGCCTGGAGTGGACAGGGGGCAGGGAACACTGAAGCTTTCTTT. Amino acids: CAWSGQGAGNTEAFF.